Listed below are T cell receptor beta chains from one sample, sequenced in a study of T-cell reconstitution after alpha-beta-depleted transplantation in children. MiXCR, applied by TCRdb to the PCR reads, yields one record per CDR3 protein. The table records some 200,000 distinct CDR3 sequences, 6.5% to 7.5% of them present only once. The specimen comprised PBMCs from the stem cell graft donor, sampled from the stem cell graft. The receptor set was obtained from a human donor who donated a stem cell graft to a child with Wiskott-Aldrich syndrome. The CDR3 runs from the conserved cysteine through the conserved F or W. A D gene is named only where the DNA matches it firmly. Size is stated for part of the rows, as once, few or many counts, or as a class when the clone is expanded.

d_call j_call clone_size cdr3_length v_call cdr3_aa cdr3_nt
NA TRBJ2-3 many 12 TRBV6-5 CASRDGRHTQYF TGTGCCAGCCGGGACGGACGTCATACGCAGTATTTT
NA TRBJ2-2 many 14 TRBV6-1 CASSGKTSPGELFF TGTGCCAGCAGTGGAAAAACTAGCCCCGGGGAGCTGTTTTTT
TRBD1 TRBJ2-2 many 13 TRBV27 CASLGTGAGELFF TGTGCCAGCCTTGGGACAGGGGCCGGGGAGCTGTTTTTT
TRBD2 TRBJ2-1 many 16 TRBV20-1 CSARGDSGGQYNEQFF TGCAGTGCTAGAGGGGATAGCGGGGGGCAGTACAATGAGCAGTTCTTC
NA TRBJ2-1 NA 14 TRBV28 CASIRATGLGEQFF TGTGCCAGCATAAGGGCCACAGGGCTCGGTGAGCAGTTCTTC
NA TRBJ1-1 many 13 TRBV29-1 CSITVGVNTEAFF TGCAGCATTACTGTTGGGGTGAACACTGAAGCTTTCTTT
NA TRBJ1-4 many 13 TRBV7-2 CASSLSFGEKLFF TGTGCCAGCAGCTTATCGTTCGGGGAAAAACTGTTTTTT
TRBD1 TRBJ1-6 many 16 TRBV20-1 CSARGQGSSYNSPLHF TGCAGTGCTAGAGGACAGGGAAGCTCCTATAATTCACCCCTCCACTTT
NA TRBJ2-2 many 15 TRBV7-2 CASSRDRRNTGELFF TGTGCCAGCAGCCGTGACAGACGGAACACCGGGGAGCTGTTTTTT
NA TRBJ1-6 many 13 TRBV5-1 CASSLEIGAPLHF TGCGCCAGCAGCTTGGAAATCGGGGCACCCCTCCACTTT
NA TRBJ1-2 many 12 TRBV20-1 CSARDSGDGYTF TGCAGTGCTAGAGATTCAGGGGATGGCTACACCTTC
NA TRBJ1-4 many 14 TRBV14 CASSQTTRSEKLFF TGTGCCAGCAGCCAAACGACACGTAGTGAAAAACTGTTTTTT
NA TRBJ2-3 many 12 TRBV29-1 CSVVSGDFWKYF TGCAGCGTTGTCTCTGGGGACTTTTGGAAGTATTTT
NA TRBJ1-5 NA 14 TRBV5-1 CASSLAAGTQPQHF TGCGCCAGCAGCTTGGCGGCAGGGACTCAGCCCCAGCATTTT
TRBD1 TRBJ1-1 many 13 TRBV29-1 CSVGLRQGTEAFF TGCAGCGTTGGACTGAGACAGGGAACTGAAGCTTTCTTT
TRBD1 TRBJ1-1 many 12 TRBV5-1 CASSFDDRGAFF TGCGCCAGCAGCTTTGACGACAGGGGCGCTTTCTTT
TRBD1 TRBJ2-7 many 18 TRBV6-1 CASTTIRDRGRLPYEQYF TGTGCCAGCACTACGATCCGGGACAGGGGGCGCTTACCCTACGAGCAGTACTTC
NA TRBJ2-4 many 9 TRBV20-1 CSGGAIQYF TGCAGTGGGGGGGCGATTCAGTACTTC
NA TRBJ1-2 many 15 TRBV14 CASSRGVSGDYGYTF TGTGCCAGCAGCCGTGGGGTATCCGGTGACTATGGCTACACCTTC
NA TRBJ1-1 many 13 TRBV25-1 CASSDTVNTEAFF TGTGCCAGCAGTGATACGGTGAACACTGAAGCTTTCTTT
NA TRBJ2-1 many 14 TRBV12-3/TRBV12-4 CASSFLLANNEQFF TGTGCCAGCAGTTTTTTGCTAGCGAACAATGAGCAGTTCTTC
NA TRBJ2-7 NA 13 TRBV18 CASSPPGSSEQYF TGTGCCAGCTCACCACCTGGGAGCTCAGAGCAGTACTTC
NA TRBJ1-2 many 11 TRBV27 CASRGFYGYTF TGTGCCAGCCGAGGGTTCTATGGCTACACCTTC
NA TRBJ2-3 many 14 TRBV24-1 CATSDSKRADTQYF TGTGCCACCAGTGATTCAAAACGCGCGGATACGCAGTATTTT
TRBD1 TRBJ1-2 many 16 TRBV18 CASSLLGQVDLGGYTF TGTGCCAGCTCACTTCTCGGACAGGTTGATCTTGGTGGCTACACCTTC
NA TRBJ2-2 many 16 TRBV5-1 CASTFAGSGTTGELFF TGCGCCAGCACCTTTGCCGGGAGTGGCACCACCGGGGAGCTGTTTTTT
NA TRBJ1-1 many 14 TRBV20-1 CSARRNSGNTEASF TGCAGTGCTAGACGGAACTCCGGAAACACTGAAGCTTCCTTT
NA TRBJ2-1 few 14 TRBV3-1 CASSRLVDDNEQFF TGTGCCAGCAGCCGACTAGTTGACGACAATGAGCAGTTCTTC
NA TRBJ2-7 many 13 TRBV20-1 CSAFSGGLYEQYF TGCAGTGCATTTAGCGGTGGCCTTTACGAGCAGTACTTC
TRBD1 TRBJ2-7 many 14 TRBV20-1 CSARDPGQTYEQYF TGCAGTGCTAGAGATCCGGGACAGACCTACGAGCAGTACTTC
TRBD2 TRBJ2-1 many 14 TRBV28 CASDVASGRNEQFF TGTGCCAGCGACGTGGCTAGCGGGAGAAATGAGCAGTTCTTC
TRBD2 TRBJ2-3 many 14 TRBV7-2 CASSLGAGVDTQYF TGTGCCAGCAGCTTAGGTGCGGGAGTAGATACGCAGTATTTT
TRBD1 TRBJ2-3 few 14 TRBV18 CASSLTGDTDTQYF TGTGCCAGCTCACTTACAGGGGACACAGATACGCAGTATTTT
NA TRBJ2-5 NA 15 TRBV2 CASSEVSAIQETQYF TGTGCCAGCAGTGAAGTGTCGGCCATCCAAGAGACCCAGTACTTC
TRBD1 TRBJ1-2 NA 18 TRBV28 CASSLFGYGTGDNYGYTF TGTGCCAGCAGTTTATTCGGATACGGGACAGGGGATAACTATGGCTACACCTTC
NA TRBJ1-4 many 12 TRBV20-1 CSASSPVEKLFF TGCAGTGCTAGTAGTCCCGTCGAAAAACTGTTTTTT
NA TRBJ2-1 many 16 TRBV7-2 CASSLAGAPSYNEQFF TGTGCCAGCAGCTTAGCTGGGGCCCCCTCCTACAATGAGCAGTTCTTC
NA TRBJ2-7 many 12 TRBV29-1 CSAVGSTYEQYF TGCAGCGCCGTGGGGAGTACCTACGAGCAGTACTTC
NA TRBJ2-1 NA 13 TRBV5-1 CASSLRGIDEQFF TGCGCCAGCAGCTTGCGTGGGATCGATGAGCAGTTCTTC
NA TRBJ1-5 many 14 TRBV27 CASSFLDGNQPQHF TGTGCCAGCAGTTTCCTAGACGGCAATCAGCCCCAGCATTTT
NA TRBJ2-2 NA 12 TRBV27 CASRERAGELFF TGTGCCAGCCGTGAGAGGGCCGGGGAGCTGTTTTTT
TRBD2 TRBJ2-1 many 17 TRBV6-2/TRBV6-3 CASTLSSGLSSYNEQFF TGTGCCAGTACCCTCTCTAGCGGCTTAAGCTCCTACAATGAGCAGTTCTTC
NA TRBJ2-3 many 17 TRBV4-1 CASSQVGPTNRADTQYF TGCGCCAGCAGCCAAGTTGGGCCCACCAATCGGGCAGATACGCAGTATTTT
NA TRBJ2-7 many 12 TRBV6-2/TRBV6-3 CASSDSSAMQYF TGTGCCAGCAGCGACTCTAGCGCCATGCAGTACTTC
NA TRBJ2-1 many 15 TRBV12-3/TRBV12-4 CASSLAGHPYNEQFF TGTGCCAGCAGTTTAGCGGGACACCCCTACAATGAGCAGTTCTTC
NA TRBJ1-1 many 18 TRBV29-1 CSGIGFVENNRFSTEAFF TGCAGCGGTATAGGGTTTGTGGAAAATAACAGGTTCAGCACTGAAGCTTTCTTT
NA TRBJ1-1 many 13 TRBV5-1 CASSLRQVSEAFF TGCGCCAGCAGCTTGCGGCAGGTCTCTGAAGCTTTCTTT
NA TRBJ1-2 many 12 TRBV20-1 CSARRGDAGYTF TGCAGTGCTAGGCGCGGGGACGCTGGCTACACCTTC
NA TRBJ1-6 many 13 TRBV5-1 CASSWDNNSPLHF TGCGCCAGCAGCTGGGATAATAATTCACCCCTCCACTTT
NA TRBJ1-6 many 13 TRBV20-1 CSASGGGDSPLHF TGCAGTGCTAGTGGGGGGGGGGATTCACCCCTCCACTTT